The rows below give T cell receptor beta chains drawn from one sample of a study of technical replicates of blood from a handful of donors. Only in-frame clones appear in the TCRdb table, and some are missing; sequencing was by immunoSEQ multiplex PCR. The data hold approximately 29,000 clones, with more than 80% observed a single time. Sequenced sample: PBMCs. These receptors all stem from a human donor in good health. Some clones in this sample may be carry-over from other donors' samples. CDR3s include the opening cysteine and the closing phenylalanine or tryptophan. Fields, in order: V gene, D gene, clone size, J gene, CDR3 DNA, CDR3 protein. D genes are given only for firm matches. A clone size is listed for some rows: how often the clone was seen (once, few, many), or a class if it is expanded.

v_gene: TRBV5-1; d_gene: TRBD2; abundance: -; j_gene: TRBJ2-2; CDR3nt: TGCGCCAGCAGCGGGGCTAGCGGGGGTACCGGGGAGCTGTTTTTT; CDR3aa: CASSGASGGTGELFF
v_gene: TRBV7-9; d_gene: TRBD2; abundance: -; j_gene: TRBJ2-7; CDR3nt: TGTGCCAGCAGCTTATTGGCGGGGGGGCCGTACTTC; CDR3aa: CASSLLAGGPYF
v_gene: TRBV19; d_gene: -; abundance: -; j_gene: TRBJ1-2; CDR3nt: TGTGCCAGTAGTGACGGGGTTGAGTCAGGCTACACCTTC; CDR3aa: CASSDGVESGYTF
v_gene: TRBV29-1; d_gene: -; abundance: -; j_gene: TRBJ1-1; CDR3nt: TGCAGCGTTGAAGATCGGAGAGTCAGTACGACTGAAGCTTTCTTT; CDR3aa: CSVEDRRVSTTEAFF
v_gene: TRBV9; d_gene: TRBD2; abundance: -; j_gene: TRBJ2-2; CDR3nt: TGTGCCAGCAGCCCACTAGCGTCAAGCACCGGGGAGCTGTTTTTT; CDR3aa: CASSPLASSTGELFF
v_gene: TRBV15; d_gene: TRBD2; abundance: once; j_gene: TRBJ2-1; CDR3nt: TGTGCCACCAGCAGAGATCGGGCGGCTAGCGGGTCCTACAATGAGCAGTTCTTC; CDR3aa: CATSRDRAASGSYNEQFF
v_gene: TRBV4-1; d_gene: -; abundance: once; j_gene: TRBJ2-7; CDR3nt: TGCGCCAGCAGCCAAGAAGGCGGCCGAGCCTACGAGCAGTACTTC; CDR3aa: CASSQEGGRAYEQYF
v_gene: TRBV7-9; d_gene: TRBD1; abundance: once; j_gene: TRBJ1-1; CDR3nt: TGTGCCAGCAGCCCGGGACAGATGATCTCGGGTGAAGCTTTCTTT; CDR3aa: CASSPGQMISGEAFF
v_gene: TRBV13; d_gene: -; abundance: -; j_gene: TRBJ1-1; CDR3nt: TGTGCCAGCAGCTTAGGCCAGGGGAACACTGAAGCTTTCTTT; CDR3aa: CASSLGQGNTEAFF
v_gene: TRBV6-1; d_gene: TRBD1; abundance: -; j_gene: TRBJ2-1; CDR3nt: TGTGCCAGCAGTGAATATAGGGGGCGTGGGAATGAGCAGTTCTTC; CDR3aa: CASSEYRGRGNEQFF
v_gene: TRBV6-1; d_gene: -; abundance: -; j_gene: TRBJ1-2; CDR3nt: TGTGCCAGCAGTGACGGTTTCTATGGCTACACCTTC; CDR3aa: CASSDGFYGYTF
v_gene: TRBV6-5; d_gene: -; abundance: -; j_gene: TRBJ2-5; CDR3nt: TGTGCCAGCAGTTCTAGAGTTAGGGAGACCCAGTACTTC; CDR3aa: CASSSRVRETQYF
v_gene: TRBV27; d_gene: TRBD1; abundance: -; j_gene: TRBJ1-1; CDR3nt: TGTGCCAGCAGTAGGGTACAGGGGGATGAAGCTTTCTTT; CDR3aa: CASSRVQGDEAFF
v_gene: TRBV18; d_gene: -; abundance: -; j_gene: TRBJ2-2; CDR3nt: TGTGCCAGCTCACCACTAGCAGCGGCGAACACCGGGGAGCTGTTTTTT; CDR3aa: CASSPLAAANTGELFF
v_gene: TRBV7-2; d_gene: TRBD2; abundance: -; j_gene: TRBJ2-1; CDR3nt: TGTGCCAGCAGCAATGCCGGACTAGCCTGGGAAAGCTCCTACAATGAGCAGTTCTTC; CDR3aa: CASSNAGLAWESSYNEQFF
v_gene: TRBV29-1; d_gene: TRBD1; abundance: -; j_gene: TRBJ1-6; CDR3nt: TGCAGCGCCCGGGACAGGGGCTATAATTCACCCCTCCACTTT; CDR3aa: CSARDRGYNSPLHF
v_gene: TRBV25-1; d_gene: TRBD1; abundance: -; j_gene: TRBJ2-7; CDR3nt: TGTGCCAGCAGGGAAACCGGGACAGGGGGCGAGCAGTACTTC; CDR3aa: CASRETGTGGEQYF
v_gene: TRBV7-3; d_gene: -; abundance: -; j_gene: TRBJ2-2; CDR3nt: TGTGCCAGCAGGTCCGGCGGCGGGACCGGGGAGCTGTTTTTT; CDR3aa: CASRSGGGTGELFF
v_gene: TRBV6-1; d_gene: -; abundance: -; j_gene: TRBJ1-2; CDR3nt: TGTGCCAGCAGTGAAGGACAGGACGGCTATGGCTACACCTTC; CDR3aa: CASSEGQDGYGYTF
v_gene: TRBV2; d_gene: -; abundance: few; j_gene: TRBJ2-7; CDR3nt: TGTGCCAGCAGTGTCGACGAGCAGTACTTC; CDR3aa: CASSVDEQYF
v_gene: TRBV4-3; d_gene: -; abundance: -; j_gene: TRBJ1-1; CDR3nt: TGCGCCAGCAGCCAAGGGAGATCGCAAGCTTTCTTT; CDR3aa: CASSQGRSQAFF
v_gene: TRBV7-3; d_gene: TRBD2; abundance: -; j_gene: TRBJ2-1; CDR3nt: TGTGCCAGCAGCCTGACTAGCGGGACTTACAATGAGCAGTTCTTC; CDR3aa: CASSLTSGTYNEQFF
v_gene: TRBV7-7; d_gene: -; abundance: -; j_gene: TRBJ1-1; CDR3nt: TGTGCCAGCAGCTCCCTACCGGGAACTGAAGCTTTCTTT; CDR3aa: CASSSLPGTEAFF
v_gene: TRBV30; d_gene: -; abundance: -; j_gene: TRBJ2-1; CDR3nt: TGTGCCTGGGCCAGAGGAGCGTATGAGCAGTTCTTC; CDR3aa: CAWARGAYEQFF
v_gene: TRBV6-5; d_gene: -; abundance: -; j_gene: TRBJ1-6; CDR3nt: TGTGCCAGCAGTGAAACAGGCGGCTTTTCACCCCTCCACTTT; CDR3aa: CASSETGGFSPLHF
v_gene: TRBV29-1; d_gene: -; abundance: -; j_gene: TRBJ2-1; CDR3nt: TGCAGCGTTGTAACAGGGACGGTCAATGAGCAGTTCTTC; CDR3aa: CSVVTGTVNEQFF
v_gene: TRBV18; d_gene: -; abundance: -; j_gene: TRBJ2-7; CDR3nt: TGTGCCAGCTCATTGACAGCAAACTACGAGCAGTACTTC; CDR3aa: CASSLTANYEQYF
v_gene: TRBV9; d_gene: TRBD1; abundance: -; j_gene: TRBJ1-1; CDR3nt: TGTGCCAGCAGCACCCGACAGGGGAACACTGAAGCTTTCTTT; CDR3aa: CASSTRQGNTEAFF